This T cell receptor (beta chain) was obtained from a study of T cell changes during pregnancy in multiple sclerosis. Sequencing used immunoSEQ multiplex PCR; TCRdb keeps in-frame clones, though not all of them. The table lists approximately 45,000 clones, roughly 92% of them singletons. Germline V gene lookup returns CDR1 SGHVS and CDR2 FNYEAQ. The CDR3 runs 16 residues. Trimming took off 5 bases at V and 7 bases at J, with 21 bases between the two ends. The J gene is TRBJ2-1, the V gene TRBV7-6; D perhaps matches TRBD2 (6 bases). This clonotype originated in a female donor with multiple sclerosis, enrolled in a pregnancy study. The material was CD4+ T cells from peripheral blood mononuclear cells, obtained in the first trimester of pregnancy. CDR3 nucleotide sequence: TGTGCCAGCAGCACTAGTCAGGTAGCCGGGGGTAATGAGCAGTTCTTC. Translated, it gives CASSTSQVAGGNEQFF.